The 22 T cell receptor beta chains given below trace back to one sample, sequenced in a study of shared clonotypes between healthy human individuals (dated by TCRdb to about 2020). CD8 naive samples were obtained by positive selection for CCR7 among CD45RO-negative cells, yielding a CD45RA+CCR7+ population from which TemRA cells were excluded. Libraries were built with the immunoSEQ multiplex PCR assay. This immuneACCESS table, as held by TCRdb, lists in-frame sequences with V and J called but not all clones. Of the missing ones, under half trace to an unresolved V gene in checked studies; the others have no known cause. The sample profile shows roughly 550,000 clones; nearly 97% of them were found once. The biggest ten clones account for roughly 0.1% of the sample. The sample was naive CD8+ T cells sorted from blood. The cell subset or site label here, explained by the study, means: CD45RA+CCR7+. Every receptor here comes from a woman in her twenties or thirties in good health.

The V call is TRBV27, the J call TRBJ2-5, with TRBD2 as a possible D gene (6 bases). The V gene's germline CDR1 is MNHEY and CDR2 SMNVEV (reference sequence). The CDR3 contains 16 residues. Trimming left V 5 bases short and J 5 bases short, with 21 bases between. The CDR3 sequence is CASSPTPRVGGETQYF. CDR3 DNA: TGTGCCAGCAGTCCGACTCCCAGGGTTGGGGGGGAGACCCAGTACTTC.

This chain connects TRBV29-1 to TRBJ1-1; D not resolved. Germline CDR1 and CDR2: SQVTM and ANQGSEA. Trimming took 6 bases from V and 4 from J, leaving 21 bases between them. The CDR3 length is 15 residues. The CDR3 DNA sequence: TGCAGCGTCCCTACCTACATCGGAGGTGGCACTGAAGCTTTCTTT. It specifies CSVPTYIGGGTEAFF.

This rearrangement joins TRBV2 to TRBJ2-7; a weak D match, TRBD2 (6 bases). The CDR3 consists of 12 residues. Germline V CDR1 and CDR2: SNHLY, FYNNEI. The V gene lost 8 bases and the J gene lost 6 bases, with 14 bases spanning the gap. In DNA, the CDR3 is TGTGCCAGCGACGGCGGGACTCCCGAGCAGTACTTC. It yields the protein CASDGGTPEQYF.

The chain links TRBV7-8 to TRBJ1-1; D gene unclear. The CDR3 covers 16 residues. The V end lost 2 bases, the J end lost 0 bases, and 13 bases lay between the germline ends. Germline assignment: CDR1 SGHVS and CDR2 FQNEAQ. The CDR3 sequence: CASSLLRSGMNTEAFF. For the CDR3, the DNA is TGTGCCAGCAGCTTATTGAGAAGCGGGATGAACACTGAAGCTTTCTTT. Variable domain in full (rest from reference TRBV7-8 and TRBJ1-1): GAGVSQSPRYKVAKRGQDVALRCDPISGHVSLFWYQQALGQGPEFLTYFQNEAQLDKSGLPSDRFFAERPEGSVSTLKIQRTQQEDSAVYLCASSLLRSGMNTEAFFGQGTRLTVV.

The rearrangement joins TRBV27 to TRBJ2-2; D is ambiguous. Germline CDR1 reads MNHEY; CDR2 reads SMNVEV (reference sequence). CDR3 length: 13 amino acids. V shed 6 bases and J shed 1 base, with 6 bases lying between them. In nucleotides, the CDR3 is TGTGCCAGCAGGTTAGGGAACACCGGGGAGCTGTTTTTT. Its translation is CASRLGNTGELFF.

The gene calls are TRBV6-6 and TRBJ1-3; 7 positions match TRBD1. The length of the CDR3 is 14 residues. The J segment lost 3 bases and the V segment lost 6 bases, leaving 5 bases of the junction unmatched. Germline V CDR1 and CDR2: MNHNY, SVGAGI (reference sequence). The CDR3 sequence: CASSMTGSGNTIYF. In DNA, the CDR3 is TGTGCCAGCAGCATGACAGGGAGTGGAAACACCATATATTTT.

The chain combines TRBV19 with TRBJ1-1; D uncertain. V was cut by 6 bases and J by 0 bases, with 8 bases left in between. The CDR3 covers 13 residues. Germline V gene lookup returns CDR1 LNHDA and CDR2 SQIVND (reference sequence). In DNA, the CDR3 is TGTGCCAGTAGGTCCGGCATGAACACTGAAGCTTTCTTT. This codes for CASRSGMNTEAFF.

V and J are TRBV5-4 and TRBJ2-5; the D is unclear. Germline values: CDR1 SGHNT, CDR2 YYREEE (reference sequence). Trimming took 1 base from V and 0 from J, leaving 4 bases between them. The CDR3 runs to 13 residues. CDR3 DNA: TGTGCCAGCAGCTTGAACTACCAAGAGACCCAGTACTTC. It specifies CASSLNYQETQYF. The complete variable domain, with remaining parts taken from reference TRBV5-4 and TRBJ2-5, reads ETGVTQSPTHLIKTRGQQVTLRCSSQSGHNTVSWYQQALGQGPQFIFQYYREEENGRGNFPPRFSGLQFPNYSSELNVNALELDDSALYLCASSLNYQETQYFGPGTRLLVL.

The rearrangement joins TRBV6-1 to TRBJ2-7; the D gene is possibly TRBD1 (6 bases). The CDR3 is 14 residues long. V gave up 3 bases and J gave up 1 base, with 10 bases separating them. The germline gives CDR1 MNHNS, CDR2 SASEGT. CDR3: CASSDSGASYEQYF. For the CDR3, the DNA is TGTGCCAGCAGTGACTCAGGGGCGTCCTACGAGCAGTACTTC.

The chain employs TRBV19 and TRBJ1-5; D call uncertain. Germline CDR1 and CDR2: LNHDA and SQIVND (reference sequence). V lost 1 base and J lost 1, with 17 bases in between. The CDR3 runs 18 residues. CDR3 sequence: CASSIGAEAVMSNQPQHF. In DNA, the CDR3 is TGTGCCAGTAGTATAGGGGCGGAGGCAGTAATGAGCAATCAGCCCCAGCATTTT.

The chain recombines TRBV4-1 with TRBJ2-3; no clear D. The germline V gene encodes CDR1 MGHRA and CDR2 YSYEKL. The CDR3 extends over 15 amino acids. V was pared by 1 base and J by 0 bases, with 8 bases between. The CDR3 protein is CASSQVGGSTDTQYF. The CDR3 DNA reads TGCGCCAGCAGCCAAGTGGGCGGAAGCACAGATACGCAGTATTTT.

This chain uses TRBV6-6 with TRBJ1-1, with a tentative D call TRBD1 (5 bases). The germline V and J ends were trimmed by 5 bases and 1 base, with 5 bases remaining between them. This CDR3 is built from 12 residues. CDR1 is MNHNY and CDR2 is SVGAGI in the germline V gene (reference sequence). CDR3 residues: CASSTGNTEAFF. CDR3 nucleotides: TGTGCCAGCAGTACAGGGAACACTGAAGCTTTCTTT.

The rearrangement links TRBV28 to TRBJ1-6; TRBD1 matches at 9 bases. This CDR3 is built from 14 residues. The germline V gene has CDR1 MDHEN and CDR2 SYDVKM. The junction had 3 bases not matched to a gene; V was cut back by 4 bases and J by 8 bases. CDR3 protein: CASSSRQGDSPLHF. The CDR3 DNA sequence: TGTGCCAGCAGTTCCCGACAGGGGGATTCACCCCTCCACTTT.

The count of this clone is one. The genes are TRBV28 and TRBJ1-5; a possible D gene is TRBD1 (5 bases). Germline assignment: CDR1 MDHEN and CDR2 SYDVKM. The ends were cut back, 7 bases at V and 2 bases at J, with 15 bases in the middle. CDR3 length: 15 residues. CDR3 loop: CASTSQGGGNQPQHF. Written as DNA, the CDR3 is TGTGCCAGCACGTCCCAGGGTGGTGGCAATCAGCCCCAGCATTTT.

In DNA form, the CDR3 reads TGTGCCAGTAGTATAGATTCTAGCGACTCCTACGAGCAGTACTTC. This sequence encodes CASSIDSSDSYEQYF. V and J are TRBV19 and TRBJ2-7; TRBD2 might be the D (6 bases). The germline gives CDR1 LNHDA, CDR2 SQIVND (reference sequence). This CDR3 contains 15 residues. Trimming pared 0 bases from V and 0 bases from J, leaving 9 bases between.

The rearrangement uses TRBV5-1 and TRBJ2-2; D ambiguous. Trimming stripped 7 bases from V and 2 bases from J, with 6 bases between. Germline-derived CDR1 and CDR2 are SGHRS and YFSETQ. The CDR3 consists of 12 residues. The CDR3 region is CASSGNTGELFF. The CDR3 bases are TGCGCCAGCTCAGGAAACACCGGGGAGCTGTTTTTT.

In nucleotides, the CDR3 is TGTGCCAGTGCCTCGGGACGGTGGAATTACGAGCAGTACTTC. Translation gives CASASGRWNYEQYF. The chain recombines TRBV19 with TRBJ2-7; D may correspond to TRBD1 or TRBD2 (5 bases each). Trimming shortened V by 8 bases and J by 4 bases, and 18 bases separated the two germline ends. The CDR3 length is 14 residues. CDR1 is LNHDA and CDR2 is SQIVND in the germline V gene (reference sequence). The full variable domain, with the rest looked up from reference TRBV19 and TRBJ2-7, is DGGITQSPKYLFRKEGQNVTLSCEQNLNHDAMYWYRQDPGQGLRLIYYSQIVNDFQKGDIAEGYSVSREKKESFPLTVTSAQKNPTAFYLCASASGRWNYEQYFGPGTRLTVT.

CDR3 nucleotides: TGTGCCAGCAGTTTATCGACAGGAGATACGCAGTATTTT. Encoded protein: CASSLSTGDTQYF. The chain links TRBV28 to TRBJ2-3, with D possibly being TRBD1 (6 bases). CDR3 length: 13 residues. CDR1 and CDR2 (germline): MDHEN, SYDVKM. Trimming took 1 base from V and 5 from J, leaving 7 bases between them.

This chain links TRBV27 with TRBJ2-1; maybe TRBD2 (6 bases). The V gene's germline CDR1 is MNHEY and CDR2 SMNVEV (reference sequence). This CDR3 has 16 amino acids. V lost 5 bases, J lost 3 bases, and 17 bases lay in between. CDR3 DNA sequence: TGTGCCAGCAGTGGGAAGGGTCTAGCGAGCTACAATGAGCAGTTCTTC. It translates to CASSGKGLASYNEQFF.

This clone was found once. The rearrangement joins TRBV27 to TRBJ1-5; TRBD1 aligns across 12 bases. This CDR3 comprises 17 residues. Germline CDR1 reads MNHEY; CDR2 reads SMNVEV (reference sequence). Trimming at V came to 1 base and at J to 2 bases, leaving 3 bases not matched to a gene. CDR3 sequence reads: CASSLYGTGGGNQPQHF. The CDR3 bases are TGTGCCAGCAGTTTATATGGGACAGGGGGCGGCAATCAGCCCCAGCATTTT.

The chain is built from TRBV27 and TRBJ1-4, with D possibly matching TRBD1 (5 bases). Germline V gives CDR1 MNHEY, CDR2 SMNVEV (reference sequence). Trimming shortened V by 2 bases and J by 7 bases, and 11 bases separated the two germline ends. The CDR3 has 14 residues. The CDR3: CASSLIGAGEKLFF. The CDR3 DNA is TGTGCCAGCAGTTTAATTGGGGCCGGTGAAAAACTGTTTTTT.

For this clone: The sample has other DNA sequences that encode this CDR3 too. The CDR3 DNA is TGTGCCAGCAGCGGACTAGCGGGATTCTACGAGCAGTACTTC. Translating it yields CASSGLAGFYEQYF. This chain connects TRBV27 to TRBJ2-7, with TRBD2 identical over 12 bases. Germline CDR1 MNHEY, CDR2 SMNVEV (reference sequence). Trimming took 6 bases from V and 3 from J; bases not matched to a gene: 3. There are 14 residues in the CDR3.